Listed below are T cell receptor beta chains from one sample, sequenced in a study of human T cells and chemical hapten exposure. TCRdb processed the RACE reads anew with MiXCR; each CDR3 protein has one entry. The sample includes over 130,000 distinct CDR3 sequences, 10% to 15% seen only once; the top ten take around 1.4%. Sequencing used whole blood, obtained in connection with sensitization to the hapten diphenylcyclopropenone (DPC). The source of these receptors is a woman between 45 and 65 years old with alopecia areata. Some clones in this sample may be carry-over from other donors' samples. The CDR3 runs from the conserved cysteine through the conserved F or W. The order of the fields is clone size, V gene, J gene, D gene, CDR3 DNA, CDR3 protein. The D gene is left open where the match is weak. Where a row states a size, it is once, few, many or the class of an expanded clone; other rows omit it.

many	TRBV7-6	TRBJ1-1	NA	TGTGCCAGCAGCTTAGCGGTTGCAGGGAACACTGAAGCTTTCTTT	CASSLAVAGNTEAFF
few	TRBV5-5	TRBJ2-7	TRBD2	TGTGCCAGCAGCCTTCTGCGGGCGGGAGTCCACGAGCAGTACTTC	CASSLLRAGVHEQYF
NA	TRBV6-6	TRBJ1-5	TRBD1	TGTGCCAGCAGTTACTTACAGGGGACTAGCAATCAGCCCCAGCATTTT	CASSYLQGTSNQPQHF
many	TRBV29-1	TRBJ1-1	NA	TGCAGCGGCGGACAGTTTGACACTGAAGCTTTCTTT	CSGGQFDTEAFF
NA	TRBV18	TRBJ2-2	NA	TGTGCCAGCTCACCAAGGGCTACCGGGGAGCTGTTTTTT	CASSPRATGELFF
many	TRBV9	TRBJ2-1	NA	TGTGCCAGCAGCCCCGATGGGGGGATCAATGAGCAGTTCTTC	CASSPDGGINEQFF
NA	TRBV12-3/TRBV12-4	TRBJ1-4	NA	TGTGCCAGCAGGCGGGTGGGGAATGAAAAACTGTTTTTT	CASRRVGNEKLFF
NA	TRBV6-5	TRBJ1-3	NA	TGTGCCAGCAGTATAACAGATAGCCCTGGAAACACCATATATTTT	CASSITDSPGNTIYF
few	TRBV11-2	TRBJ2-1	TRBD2	TGTGCCAGCAGCTTAGATAGCGGGACTAGCTCCTACAATGAGCAGTTCTTC	CASSLDSGTSSYNEQFF
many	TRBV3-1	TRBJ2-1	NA	TGTGCCAGCAGCCAAGCGGCCAGGGTGGGGAATGAGCAGTTCTTC	CASSQAARVGNEQFF
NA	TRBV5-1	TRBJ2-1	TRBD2	TGCGCCAGCAGCTTGGTCCCAGCGGGAGGGCGGAATGAGCAGTTCTTC	CASSLVPAGGRNEQFF
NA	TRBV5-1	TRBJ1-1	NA	TGCGCCAGCAGCTTGAGGCAGGTTCACACTGAAGCTTTCTTT	CASSLRQVHTEAFF
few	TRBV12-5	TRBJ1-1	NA	TGTGCTAGTGGTTTGAGTCAGATGGCATCAAGCACTGAAGCTTTCTTT	CASGLSQMASSTEAFF
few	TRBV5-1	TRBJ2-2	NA	TGCGCCAGCAGCTCCGACAGGCCCGAAGTTGGGGAGCTGTTTTTT	CASSSDRPEVGELFF
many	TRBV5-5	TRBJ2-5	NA	TGTGCCAGCAGCTTGGGAGGGATCGCAGAGACCCAGTACTTC	CASSLGGIAETQYF
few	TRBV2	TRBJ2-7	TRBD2	TGTGCCAGCAAACGGGATTCTAGCGGGAGCTACGAGCAGTACTTC	CASKRDSSGSYEQYF
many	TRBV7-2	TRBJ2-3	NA	TGTGCCAGCAGCCCAGGCCGCAGCACAGATACGCAGTATTTT	CASSPGRSTDTQYF
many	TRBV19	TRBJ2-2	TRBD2	TGTGCCAGTAGTCCCCTGGGGGGGGCGAACACCGGGGAGCTGTTTTTT	CASSPLGGANTGELFF
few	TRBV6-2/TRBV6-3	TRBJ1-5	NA	TGTGCCAGCAGTTTCTATAGCAATCAGCCCCAGCATTTT	CASSFYSNQPQHF
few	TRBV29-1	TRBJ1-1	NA	TGCAGCGCCGTACAGGCGGTGAACACTGAAGCTTTCTTT	CSAVQAVNTEAFF
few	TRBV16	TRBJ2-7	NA	TGTGCCAGCAGCCAATCGATAAGGGGGTCCGAGCAGTACTTC	CASSQSIRGSEQYF
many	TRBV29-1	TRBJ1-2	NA	TGCAGCGTTGATAGGGGGTCGAACTATGGCTACACCTTC	CSVDRGSNYGYTF
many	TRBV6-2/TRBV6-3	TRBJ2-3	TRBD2	TGTGCCAGCAGTTTCGGACTAGCGGAAATCACAGATACGCAGTATTTT	CASSFGLAEITDTQYF
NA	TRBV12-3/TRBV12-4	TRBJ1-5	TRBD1	TGTGCCAGCAGTTTATTCGGGCAGGGGGCTCAGCCCCAGCATTTT	CASSLFGQGAQPQHF
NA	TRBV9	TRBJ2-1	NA	TGTGCCAGCAGCGCTCTCGCAAGCGGGGACACCGAGCAGTTCTTC	CASSALASGDTEQFF
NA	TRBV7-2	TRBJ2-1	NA	TGTGCCAGCAGCCCCTCTGCCTTTTCTCATAATGAGCAGTTCTTC	CASSPSAFSHNEQFF
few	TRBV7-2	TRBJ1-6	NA	TGTGCCAGCAGCCCCGGATCTTATAATTCACCCCTCCACTTT	CASSPGSYNSPLHF
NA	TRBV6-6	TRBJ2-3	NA	TGTGCCAGCAGTTACACTGGGAGGGATACGCAGTATTTT	CASSYTGRDTQYF
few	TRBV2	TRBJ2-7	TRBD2	TGTGCCAGCAGTGCGGGGGGCTACGAGCAGTACTTC	CASSAGGYEQYF
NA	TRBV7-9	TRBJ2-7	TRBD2	TGTGCCAGCAGCCAGGGGCTAGCGGGAGGCGAGCAGTACTTC	CASSQGLAGGEQYF
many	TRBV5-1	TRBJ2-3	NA	TGCGCCAGCAGCTTGGACGATCTGGTGGATACGCAGTATTTT	CASSLDDLVDTQYF
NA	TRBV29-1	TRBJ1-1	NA	TGCAGCGTTCAATGGAACACTGAAGCTTTCTTT	CSVQWNTEAFF
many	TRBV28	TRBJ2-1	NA	TGTGCCAGCAGTTTATGGGGCCCGAGGGATGAGCAGTTCTTC	CASSLWGPRDEQFF
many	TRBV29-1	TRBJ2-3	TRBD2	TGCAGCGTTGGACCCCGGACTAGCGGGAGTCAAGATACGCAGTATTTT	CSVGPRTSGSQDTQYF
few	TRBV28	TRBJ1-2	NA	TGTGCCAGCAGTAATTTCTATGGCTACACCTTC	CASSNFYGYTF
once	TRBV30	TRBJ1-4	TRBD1	TGTGCCTGGAGTCGGAGGGGTAAAACAGGGGGCGCTGAAAAACTGTTTTTT	CAWSRRGKTGGAEKLFF
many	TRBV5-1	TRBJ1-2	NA	TGCGCCAGCAGCTTTTCGGCTAACTATGGCTACACCTTC	CASSFSANYGYTF
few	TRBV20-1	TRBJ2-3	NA	TGCAGTGCTCCCAACTTGGTCCTTAGTAATACGCAGTATTTT	CSAPNLVLSNTQYF
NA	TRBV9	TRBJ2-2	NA	TGTGCCAGCAGTACTGCCGTCACCGGGGAGCTGTTTTTT	CASSTAVTGELFF
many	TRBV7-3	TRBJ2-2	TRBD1	TGTGCCAGCAGCTCCCAGGGGGCGGCCACCGGGGAGCTGTTTTTT	CASSSQGAATGELFF
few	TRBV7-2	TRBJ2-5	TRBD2	TGTGCCAGCAGCCCCGGGAGGCCGGAGGAGACCCAGTACTTC	CASSPGRPEETQYF
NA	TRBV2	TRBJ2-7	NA	TGTGCCAGCAGTTCCCTATCATACGAGCAGTACTTC	CASSSLSYEQYF
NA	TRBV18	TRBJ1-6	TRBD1	TGTGCCAGCTCACCAACAGGGGAGAGATCACCCCTCCACTTT	CASSPTGERSPLHF
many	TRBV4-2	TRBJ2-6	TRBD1	TGTGCCAGCAGCCCCGGGACAGGGTCCTCTGGGGCCAACGTCCTGACTTTC	CASSPGTGSSGANVLTF
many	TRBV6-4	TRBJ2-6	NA	TGTGCCAGCAGTGACGCCAGCTCTGGGGCCAACGTCCTGACTTTC	CASSDASSGANVLTF
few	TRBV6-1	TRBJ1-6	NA	TGTGCCAGCAGAATCCGGCTGGATAATTCACCCCTCCACTTT	CASRIRLDNSPLHF
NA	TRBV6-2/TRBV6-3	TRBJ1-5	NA	TGTGCCAGCAGTTACTATGAAGGGAGTCAGCCCCAGCATTTT	CASSYYEGSQPQHF
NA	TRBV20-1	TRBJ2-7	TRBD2	TGCAGTGCCACGACTAGCGGGATATACGAGCAGTACTTC	CSATTSGIYEQYF
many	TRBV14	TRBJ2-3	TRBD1	TGTGCCAGCAGCCCACCGGGACAGGGGGTGTCAGATACGCAGTATTTT	CASSPPGQGVSDTQYF
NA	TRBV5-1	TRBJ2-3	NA	TGCGCCAGCAGCCCCCAGCCACCCACGCAGTATTTT	CASSPQPPTQYF
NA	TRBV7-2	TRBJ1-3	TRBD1	TGTGCCAGCAGCTTAGAACAGGGGAGGGGAAACACCATATATTTT	CASSLEQGRGNTIYF
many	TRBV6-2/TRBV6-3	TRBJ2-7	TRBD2	TGTGCCAGCAGTGCACCCGGGACTAGCGGGAGAGAGCAGTACTTC	CASSAPGTSGREQYF